The 32 T cell receptor beta chains given below trace back to one sample, sequenced in a study of blood T cells in healthy people across ages. A second about 7 to 11 cycle PCR used barcoded and J-beta primers. TCRdb itself ran the 5' RACE reads through MiXCR, one entry per CDR3 protein. This sample has about 1 million distinct CDR3 sequences, with 40% to 45% found just once. Source material: blood. The receptors were gathered from a woman aged 55-69 years in good health.

About this clonotype itself: One end of the junction fails to match germline, which may point to a read error. The chain combines TRBV2 with TRBJ2-7; D is unresolved. Germline V gene sequence: CDR1 SNHLY, CDR2 FYNNEI. The CDR3 runs to 11 residues. The CDR3 reads CASAGNYVQYF. As DNA, the CDR3 is TGTGCCAGCGCAGGAAACTACGTGCAGTACTTC.

The rearrangement joins TRBV2 to TRBJ2-5; 7 bases align to TRBD2. This CDR3 has 12 residues. V was pared by 7 bases and J by 3 bases, with 2 bases of the junction left unmatched. Germline lookup yields CDR1 SNHLY and CDR2 FYNNEI. The CDR3, as DNA: TGTGCCAGCAAACTAGCGAAAGAGACCCAGTACTTC. Amino acids: CASKLAKETQYF.

The CDR3 region has the DNA TGTGCCAGCCACGCAGGTGGCGGGGAGCTGTTTTTT. Protein: CASHAGGGELFF. V is TRBV2 and J is TRBJ2-2; unclear D gene. There are 12 residues in the CDR3. The germline gives CDR1 SNHLY, CDR2 FYNNEI. V was cut by 8 bases and J by 7 bases, with 11 bases left in between.

A word on this clonotype: The conserved closing phenylalanine or tryptophan is absent in this CDR3, likely reflecting a read error. CDR3 loop: CSAQNSVSYEQYL. In nucleotides, the CDR3 is TGCAGTGCCCAGAACAGCGTCTCCTACGAGCAGTACTTA. This chain joins TRBV20-1 and TRBJ2-7; D is uncertain. The CDR3 has 13 residues. Trimming pared 6 bases from V and 0 bases from J, leaving 12 bases between. Germline CDR1 reads DFQATT; CDR2 reads SNEGSKA (reference sequence).

A few counts support this clonotype. A read error may explain this, as a much larger clone is one base away. The genes are TRBV20-1 and TRBJ2-7; the match to TRBD2 covers 15 bases. The CDR3 is made up of 15 amino acids. From germline, CDR1 is DFQATT and CDR2 SNEGSKA (reference sequence). Unmatched junction bases numbered 9, after V lost 5 bases and J lost 7 bases. The CDR3 DNA is TGCAGTGCTTTTCGGACTAGCGGGAGGGGTAATGAGCAGTACTTC. Translating gives CSAFRTSGRGNEQYF.

This clonotype was picked up a small number of times. V usage is TRBV10-1 and J usage is TRBJ2-7; 8 nucleotides match TRBD1. V was clipped by 2 bases and J by 6 bases; unmatched bases: 6. The CDR3 runs 14 residues. Germline values: CDR1 WNHNN, CDR2 SYGVQD (reference sequence). Here the CDR3 DNA reads TGCGCCAGCAGTGAGGCTCGGACAGGGCCCGAGCAGTACTTC. Residues: CASSEARTGPEQYF.

The chain uses TRBV6-1 and TRBJ2-3, with no clear D. The CDR3 consists of 13 residues. Trimming stripped 4 bases from V and 6 bases from J, with 11 bases between. In germline, CDR1 is MNHNS, CDR2 SASEGT. This CDR3 is CASSVGGWDTQYF. CDR3 nucleotide sequence: TGTGCCAGCAGTGTCGGTGGTTGGGATACGCAGTATTTT.

As regards this clonotype: Sequence at one end of the junction differs from germline and may be a read error. The V gene is TRBV5-6, the J gene TRBJ2-4; D may match TRBD1 or TRBD2 (7 bases each). CDR1 SGHDT and CDR2 YYEEEE come from the germline V gene. There are 16 residues in the CDR3. The CDR3 nucleotides read TGTGCCAGCAGCGACGGGGGGACAGTAGCCAAAAGCATTCAGTACTTC. Its translation: CASSDGGTVAKSIQYF.

This clonotype turned up a few times. The rearrangement links TRBV29-1 to TRBJ2-5, with a possible D match to TRBD1 (5 bases). The CDR3 runs 13 residues. V shed 4 bases and J shed 11 bases, with 20 bases lying between them. Germline assignment: CDR1 SQVTM and CDR2 ANQGSEA. CDR3 amino acids: CSVVGQTYNEQYF. The CDR3 DNA reads as TGCAGCGTTGTGGGGCAGACGTACAATGAGCAGTACTTC.

This clonotype was counted between two and nine times. The V call is TRBV9, the J call TRBJ2-1; D might be TRBD2 (8 bases). The germline V and J ends were trimmed by 0 bases and 2 bases, with 21 bases remaining between them. CDR3 length equals 19 residues. Germline CDR1 reads SGDLS; CDR2 reads YYNGEE. The CDR3 region is CASSVVPPLAGQTYNEQFF. CDR3 nucleotides: TGTGCCAGCAGCGTAGTCCCCCCCTTAGCGGGACAGACCTACAATGAGCAGTTCTTC.

J is TRBJ2-5 and V is TRBV4-2; 9 bases fit TRBD2. The CDR3 contains 17 residues. V gave up 0 bases and J gave up 2 bases; unmatched junction bases: 7. Germline CDR1 reads LGHNA; CDR2 reads YNFKEQ. The CDR3 nucleotides read TGTGCCAGCAGCCAAGATAGGGCTAGCGGGGATCAAGAGACCCAGTACTTC. It encodes CASSQDRASGDQETQYF.

The rearrangement links TRBV11-2 to TRBJ1-1; D uncertain. Trimming pared 3 bases from V and 11 bases from J, leaving 13 bases between. This CDR3 has 12 amino acids. CDR1 is SGHAT, CDR2 FQNNGV, per germline. CDR3: CASSFHGGWAFF. The CDR3 DNA reads TGTGCCAGCAGCTTCCACGGAGGATGGGCTTTCTTT.

This clonotype was counted a few times. The rearrangement joins TRBV6-2 or TRBV6-3 to TRBJ1-6; perhaps TRBD1 as D (5 bases). The germline V and J ends were trimmed by 1 base and 8 bases, with 9 bases remaining between them. CDR3 length equals 14 residues. Germline CDR1 is MNHEY and CDR2 is SVGEGT. The CDR3 sequence: CASSYYRGDSPLHF. The CDR3 DNA reads TGTGCCAGCAGTTACTACCGGGGGGATTCACCCCTCCACTTT.

Here the CDR3 reads CAISLRRAGGAKNIQYF. The CDR3 nucleotides are TGTGCCATCAGCCTTCGCCGAGCGGGAGGGGCCAAAAACATTCAGTACTTC. The chain has TRBV10-3 and TRBJ2-7; 10 bases are shared with TRBD2. Gene TRBJ2-4 matches the end of the DNA better, so the J call may be wrong. The CDR3 extends over 17 amino acids. Germline CDR1 ENHRY, CDR2 SYGVKD.

This clonotype was found a few times. The rearrangement links TRBV10-1 to TRBJ2-3; D remains ambiguous. Trimming left V 4 bases short and J 4 bases short, with 21 bases between. The CDR3 covers 17 residues. The germline V gene encodes CDR1 WNHNN and CDR2 SYGVQD (reference sequence). The CDR3 DNA reads as TGCGCCAGCAGTGCCGGATTCCCTAACCTCTCCCCAGATACGCAGTATTTT. Translating it yields CASSAGFPNLSPDTQYF.

This clonotype was recorded a few times. The J gene is TRBJ1-5, the V gene TRBV15; no clear D gene. This CDR3 is built from 12 residues. The V gene's germline CDR1 is LNHNV and CDR2 YYDKDF (reference sequence). V lost 8 bases and J lost 4, with 9 bases in between. CDR3 in amino acids: CATGQVNQPQHF. CDR3 coding DNA: TGTGCCACCGGGCAGGTTAATCAGCCCCAGCATTTT.

In its sample, this clonotype was seen a few times. The gene calls are TRBV29-1 and TRBJ2-7, with D possibly matching TRBD2 (5 bases). Trimming left V 4 bases short and J 6 bases short, with 16 bases between. Germline loops: CDR1 SQVTM, CDR2 ANQGSEA. This CDR3 has 13 residues. CDR3 loop: CSVVDYGLGEQYF. Here the CDR3 DNA reads TGCAGCGTTGTCGATTACGGACTGGGCGAGCAGTACTTC.

V usage is TRBV7-8 and J usage is TRBJ2-7; the match to TRBD1 covers 8 bases. J was trimmed by 2 bases and V by 0 bases; bases with no gene match: 3. The CDR3 covers 15 residues. Germline loops: CDR1 SGHVS, CDR2 FQNEAQ. This CDR3 reads CASSLATGEAYEQYF. CDR3 nucleotide sequence: TGTGCCAGCAGCTTAGCGACAGGGGAAGCCTACGAGCAGTACTTC.

There are a few counts of this clonotype. The J gene is TRBJ2-7, the V gene TRBV6-2 or TRBV6-3; the D is unclear. The length of the CDR3 is 16 residues. The V end was cut by 0 bases, the J end by 2 bases, with 14 bases between. The germline gives CDR1 MNHEY, CDR2 SVGEGT. CDR3 in amino acids: CASSYSPRRNTYEQYF. The CDR3 nucleotides are TGTGCCAGCAGTTACTCTCCCAGAAGGAACACCTACGAGCAGTACTTC.

Only a few counts were recorded for this clonotype. This chain connects TRBV2 to TRBJ1-4; 7 nucleotides agree with TRBD1. The ends lost 2 bases at V and 15 bases at J; junction bases unmatched: 3. Germline CDR1 reads SNHLY; CDR2 reads FYNNEI. This CDR3 is built from 11 residues. Here the CDR3 DNA reads TGTGCCAGCAGTGAAAATACAGGGGTGTTTTTT. Translating gives CASSENTGVFF. The full variable domain, its missing parts supplied by reference TRBV2 and TRBJ1-4, is EPEVTQTPSHQVTQMGQEVILRCVPISNHLYFYWYRQILGQKVEFLVSFYNNEISEKSEIFDDQFSVERPDGSNFTLKIRSTKLEDSAMYFCASSENTGVFFGSGTQLSVL.

The rearrangement uses TRBV20-1 and TRBJ2-1, with D uncertain. The length of the CDR3 is 13 residues. CDR1 and CDR2 from the germline V gene are DFQATT and SNEGSKA (reference sequence). V lost 3 bases to trimming and J lost 10 bases, with 16 bases between them. The CDR3 loop reads CSASHVRSWEQFF. The CDR3 DNA sequence: TGCAGTGCTAGTCACGTCCGTTCTTGGGAGCAGTTCTTC.

The CDR3 sequence is CASSPPDSRRQYF. CDR3 DNA: TGTGCCAGCAGTCCGCCGGACAGCAGAAGGCAGTACTTC. This chain joins TRBV27 and TRBJ2-7, with D perhaps matching TRBD1 (6 bases). Looked up from germline, CDR1 is MNHEY and CDR2 is SMNVEV (reference sequence). V was pared by 5 bases and J by 9 bases, with 17 bases between. The CDR3 spans 13 residues.

This clonotype has only one observation. The chain uses TRBV5-1 and TRBJ2-3; 9 bases fit TRBD2. CDR3 length equals 14 residues. CDR1 SGHRS and CDR2 YFSETQ come from the germline V gene. Losses at the gene ends were 0 bases for V and 5 bases for J; bases not matched to a gene: 1. The CDR3 DNA follows: TGCGCCAGCAGCTTGGAGCGGGAGGAAGATACGCAGTATTTT. Amino acids: CASSLEREEDTQYF.

This clonotype came up a few times. The V call is TRBV6-1, the J call TRBJ1-5; TRBD1 is a possible D gene (6 bases). V lost 2 bases and J 2 bases, leaving 10 bases between the germline ends. Germline CDR1 is MNHNS and CDR2 is SASEGT. The CDR3 runs 15 residues. The CDR3 protein is CASSEIRGGNQPQHF. CDR3 coding DNA: TGTGCCAGCAGTGAAATCAGGGGAGGCAATCAGCCCCAGCATTTT.

This clonotype has only a few counts. The chain employs TRBV3-1 and TRBJ2-3; 9 bases agree with TRBD2. Germline loops: CDR1 LGHDT, CDR2 YNNKEL (reference sequence). With V trimmed by 5 bases and J by 2 bases, 11 bases remained unmatched. The CDR3 has 17 residues. The CDR3: CASSKRSTSGSTDTQYF. CDR3 nucleotide sequence: TGTGCCAGCAGCAAGAGAAGCACTAGCGGGTCCACAGATACGCAGTATTTT.

The chain carries TRBV29-1 and TRBJ2-1, with 9 bases identical to TRBD1. CDR1 SQVTM and CDR2 ANQGSEA come from the germline V gene. This CDR3 has 15 residues. V lost 6 bases, J lost 0 bases, and 6 bases stayed unmatched. This CDR3 is CSVSPGQGSYNEQFF. For the CDR3, the DNA is TGCAGCGTCTCACCGGGACAGGGCTCCTACAATGAGCAGTTCTTC.

The J gene is TRBJ2-5, the V gene TRBV7-9, with a weak D call TRBD1 (6 bases). Trimming pared 5 bases from V and 11 bases from J, leaving 15 bases between. Looked up from germline, CDR1 is SEHNR and CDR2 is FQNEAQ (reference sequence). The CDR3 runs 12 residues. CDR3 sequence: CASSIGTREQYF. Here the CDR3 DNA reads TGTGCCAGCAGCATTGGGACAAGGGAGCAGTACTTC.

This clonotype was seen only once. V and J are TRBV4-1 and TRBJ2-1; tentative D call: TRBD2 (7 bases). From germline, CDR1 is MGHRA and CDR2 YSYEKL. This CDR3 region has 21 residues. The V end was cut by 4 bases, the J end by 0 bases, with 28 bases between. The CDR3 sequence is CASSPTQLARGGRSSYNEQFF. CDR3 bases: TGCGCCAGCAGCCCGACCCAACTAGCGAGGGGGGGTCGTAGCTCCTACAATGAGCAGTTCTTC.

This clonotype was seen a handful of times. The chain carries TRBV21-1 and TRBJ2-7. TRBV21-1 is marked as a pseudogene. This CDR3 spans 10 amino acids. The CDR3 reads CASSKIEQYF. The CDR3 nucleotides read TGTGCCAGCAGCAAGATCGAGCAGTACTTC.

Only a few counts were recorded for this clonotype. The V gene is TRBV20-1, the J gene TRBJ2-1; 13 bases are a match to TRBD2. V dropped 6 bases and J dropped 8; count of bases not matched to a gene: 7. This CDR3 has 14 amino acids. Germline assignment: CDR1 DFQATT and CDR2 SNEGSKA (reference sequence). The CDR3 here is CSAETSGRAYEQFF. CDR3 nucleotides: TGCAGTGCAGAAACTAGCGGGAGGGCCTATGAGCAGTTCTTC.

This chain joins TRBV13 and TRBJ2-3; D remains ambiguous. Germline loops: CDR1 PRHDT, CDR2 FYEKMQ (reference sequence). Trimming removed 5 bases at V and 6 bases at J, with 6 bases between. The CDR3 is 11 residues long. The CDR3 DNA reads TGTGCCAGCAGCGCGAGGGATACGCAGTATTTT. Protein product: CASSARDTQYF. Using reference TRBV13 and TRBJ2-3 for the parts outside the CDR3, the full variable domain is AAGVIQSPRHLIKEKRETATLKCYPIPRHDTVYWYQQGPGQDPQFLISFYEKMQSDKGSIPDRFSAQQFSDYHSELNMSSLELGDSALYFCASSARDTQYFGPGTRLTVL.

This chain connects TRBV25-1 to TRBJ1-2; D unclear. Germline assignment: CDR1 MGHDK and CDR2 SYGVNS. This CDR3 has 12 amino acids. The V gene lost 1 base and the J gene lost 8 bases, with 8 bases spanning the gap. The CDR3 region is CASSESAEGYTF. The CDR3 DNA reads as TGTGCCAGCAGTGAATCGGCGGAAGGCTACACCTTC.